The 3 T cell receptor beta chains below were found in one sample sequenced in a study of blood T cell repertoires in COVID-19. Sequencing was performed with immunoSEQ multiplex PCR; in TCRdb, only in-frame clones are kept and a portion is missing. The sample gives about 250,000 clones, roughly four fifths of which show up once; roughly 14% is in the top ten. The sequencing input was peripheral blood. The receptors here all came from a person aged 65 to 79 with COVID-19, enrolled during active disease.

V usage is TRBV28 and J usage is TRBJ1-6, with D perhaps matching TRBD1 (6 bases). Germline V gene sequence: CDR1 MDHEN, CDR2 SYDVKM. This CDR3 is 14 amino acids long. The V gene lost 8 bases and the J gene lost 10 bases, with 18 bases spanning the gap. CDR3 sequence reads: CASVNRVWFSPLHF. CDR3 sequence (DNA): TGTGCCAGCGTCAACAGGGTTTGGTTCTCACCCCTCCACTTT.

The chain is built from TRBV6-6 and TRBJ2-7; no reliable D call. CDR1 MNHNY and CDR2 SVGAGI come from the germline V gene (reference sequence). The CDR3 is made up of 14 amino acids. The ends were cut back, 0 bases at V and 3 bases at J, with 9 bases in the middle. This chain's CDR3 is CASSYSPVVYEQYF. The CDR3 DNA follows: TGTGCCAGCAGTTACTCGCCAGTGGTCTACGAGCAGTACTTC.

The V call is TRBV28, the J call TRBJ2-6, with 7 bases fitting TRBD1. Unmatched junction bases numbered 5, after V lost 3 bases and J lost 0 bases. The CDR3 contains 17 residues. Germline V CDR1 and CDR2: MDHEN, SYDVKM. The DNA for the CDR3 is TGTGCCAGCAGTTTGACAGGGCTCTCCTCTGGGGCCAACGTCCTGACTTTC. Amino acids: CASSLTGLSSGANVLTF.